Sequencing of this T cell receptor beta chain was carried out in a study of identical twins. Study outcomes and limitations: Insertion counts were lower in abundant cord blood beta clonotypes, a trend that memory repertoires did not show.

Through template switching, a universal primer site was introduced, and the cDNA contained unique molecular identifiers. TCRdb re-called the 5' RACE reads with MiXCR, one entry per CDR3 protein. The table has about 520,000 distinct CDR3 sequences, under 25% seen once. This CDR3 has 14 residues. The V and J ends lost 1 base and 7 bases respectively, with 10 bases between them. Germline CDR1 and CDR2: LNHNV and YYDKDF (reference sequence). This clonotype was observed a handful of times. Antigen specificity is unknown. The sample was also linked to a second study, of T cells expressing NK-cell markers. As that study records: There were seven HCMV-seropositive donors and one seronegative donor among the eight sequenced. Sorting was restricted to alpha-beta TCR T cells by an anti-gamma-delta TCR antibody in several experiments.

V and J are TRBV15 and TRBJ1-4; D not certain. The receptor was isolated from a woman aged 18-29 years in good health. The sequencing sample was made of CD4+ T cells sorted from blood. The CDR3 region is CATSRGKEGEKLFF. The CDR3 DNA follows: TGTGCCACCAGCAGAGGGAAGGAGGGTGAAAAACTGTTTTTT.